This T cell receptor (beta chain) appears in the sequencing data of a study of T cell responses to AZD1222 COVID-19 vaccine (dated by TCRdb to the early 2020s). Study-level background: TCR sequencing covered roughly 230 trial participants: 200 to 210 given two doses of AZD1222 and approximately 26 given two doses of MenACWY control vaccine. Trial participants were enrolled into age subgroups of 18-55, 56-69 and 70-plus years, which contained about 160, 30 and 59 TCR-sequenced participants, respectively. Findings and caveats that apply to the study as a whole: After two AZD1222 doses, both the breadth and the depth of spike-specific TCRs were significantly higher than at day 0 and than in MenACWY recipients. Because no day 14 peak-response samples were available, the repertoires could be characterized only after the peak T cell response. CD4 TCRs associated with the vaccine covered the entire spike protein, and the dominant responses were in regions 160-218 and 743-854. Reportedly, almost half of the unique spike-specific TCRs recognized epitopes lying outside the regions that are mutated in the B.1.351 and B.1.1.7 variants. In the small 56-69-year group, the increase in depth fell short of significance, most likely because of low power. Conclusions about previously exposed vaccinees were limited because only five to seven AZD1222 recipients were SARS-CoV-2 seropositive at baseline. Participants were mostly white British and included more females than males, and it was suggested by the authors that clonal diversity may have been underestimated.

In the case of this clone: The specificity of this receptor is unknown. No base quality values were provided; no much bigger clone lies one nucleotide off.

The CDR3 regions of human TCRbeta chains were analyzed by immunosequencing. Per the source publication's procedure: TCRs in the repertoires were matched against a reference library of SARS-CoV-2-specific TCRs that had been generated with the MIRA antigen-specificity platform. Breadth was defined as the fraction of unique TCRs that were SARS-CoV-2-associated. Depth was defined as the fraction of total T cells that were SARS-CoV-2-associated. Using the MIRA data, each spike-specific TCR was mapped to the spike region that the TCR reacts to and placed in a CD4 or CD8 class. Log10-transformed breadth and depth values were compared by one-way ANOVA with Sidak's multiple comparisons tests. TCRdb took over this immuneACCESS table, retaining in-frame rearrangements with V and J assigned. Such tables are incomplete; in checked studies, under half of the missing clones stem from an unresolved V gene, and the remainder is unexplained. The V and J calls and clone size are taken from that table; D and trimming were inferred from the DNA. The table for this sample lists roughly 75,000 clones; roughly 91% of them were counted only once. Roughly 18% of the sample comes from the top ten.

The label giving this sample's time point can be read as: about 28 days (+/-7) after the second vaccine dose. AZD1222 recipients with second doses at about 4 weeks or about 12 weeks were pooled, because spike-specific TCR depth and breadth did not differ between schedules. The vaccinee samples were drawn from two UK trials, COV001 and COV002, one of which was a single-blind randomized controlled phase 2/3 trial testing AZD1222 (ChAdOx1 nCoV-19) in healthy adults. For TCRbeta chain sequencing, PBMC samples from trial participants were taken at day 0 and at day 28 after the second dose. The TCR was taken from an adult who received the AZD1222 COVID-19 vaccine. This specimen was peripheral blood, taken 28 days after the second AZD1222 dose.

The nucleotide sequence is TGTGCTAGTGTCCATGGGGACAGGGCTGGCTACACCTTC. It codes for CASVHGDRAGYTF. The rearrangement combines TRBV12-5 with TRBJ1-2, with 9 bases aligning to TRBD1. For CDR1 and CDR2, the germline V gene lists LGHNT and FRNRAP. V is cut back by 7 bases and J by 7 bases, with 7 bases in the junction unmatched. From the cysteine through the phenylalanine, the CDR3 covers 13 amino acids. Left in the record is the CDR3 DNA by itself, 39 bases read in frame from the first base.